The clone carrying this T cell receptor (beta chain) has only a few counts. The CDR3 loop spans 14 amino acids. J was trimmed by 6 bases and V by 5 bases; bases with no gene match: 6. The germline V gene encodes CDR1 SGHTA and CDR2 FQGNSA. The data were taken from a study of T cell changes during pregnancy in multiple sclerosis. Profiled with immunoSEQ multiplex PCR; TCRdb holds only in-frame clones, not every one. Here the sample spans roughly 42,000 clones, 91% being singletons. This chain connects TRBV7-2 to TRBJ2-1; 8 bases are shared with TRBD2. This receptor was identified in a female donor in good health, enrolled as a control in a pregnancy study. Sequences were derived from CD4+ T cells from peripheral blood mononuclear cells, sampled in the second trimester of pregnancy. CDR3 DNA: TGTGCCAGCAGCCTAAGCGGGAGCGGCAATGAGCAGTTCTTC. Translation gives CASSLSGSGNEQFF.